The present T cell receptor beta chain was sequenced within a study of T cells in Graves' hyperthyroidism and ophthalmopathy. RNA transcripts gave rise to amplified TCR beta CDR3 regions. The study used the HTBI primer set for a first-round RT-PCR of the TCR CDR3. TCRdb reprocessed the multiplex PCR reads with MiXCR, giving one entry per CDR3 protein. The sample holds nearly 600,000 distinct CDR3 sequences, about 15% seen once. This clonotype was seen many times. Any symptoms of ophthalmopathy came after the first hyperthyroidism diagnosis, from which the blood sample dates. The origin of this receptor is a woman aged 25 to 39 with Graves' hyperthyroidism that later progressed to Graves' ophthalmopathy. The material sequenced was blood.

The CDR3 DNA follows: TGTGCCAGCACCTTTTCCCGGACTGAAGCTTTCTTT. Protein product: CASTFSRTEAFF. V usage is TRBV27 and J usage is TRBJ1-1; D is ambiguous. CDR1 is MNHEY, CDR2 SMNVEV, per germline (reference sequence). V lost 7 bases and J 5 bases, leaving 11 bases between the germline ends. This CDR3 has 12 residues.